This T cell receptor beta chain was identified in a study of CD8 T cells in Susac syndrome. A note on this clonotype: Antigen: not known.

Study-wide findings and caveats: The relatively small number of individuals in the TCR sequencing and HLA analysis was acknowledged by the study.

Random hexamers were used to reverse transcribe an amount of about 0.5 to 1 ug RNA. With immunoSEQ multiplex PCR, TCR beta CDR3 was amplified across 54 Vbeta and 13 Jbeta. TCRdb independently ran MiXCR on the immunoSEQ multiplex PCR reads; one entry per CDR3 protein. Here the sample spans 330,000 or so distinct CDR3 sequences, 85% being singletons. This CDR3 has 13 amino acids. Germline V gene lookup returns CDR1 PRHDT and CDR2 FYEKMQ (reference sequence). Trimming left V 2 bases short and J 9 bases short, with 14 bases between. TCR beta sequences were obtained from blood CD8+ and CD4+ T cells. The source of this sequence is a human donor with multiple sclerosis. The V gene is TRBV13, the J gene TRBJ2-7; TRBD2 is a possible D gene (6 bases). The sample taken for sequencing was CD8+ T cells from PBMCs. The CDR3 DNA follows: TGTGCCAGCAGCTTATGGGGGGAGCAAGGGCAGTACTTC. Its protein is CASSLWGEQGQYF.